This T cell receptor (beta chain) emerged from a study of T-cell reconstitution after alpha-beta-depleted transplantation in children (dated by TCRdb to 2015 to 2016). A note on the overall study: The study quantitatively tracked T-cell immune reconstitution after TCRalphabeta/CD19-depleted allogeneic hematopoietic cell transplantation in children using TCR repertoire profiling. What the authors observed across the whole study: The frequencies of hyperexpanded clones fell over the following months, and after one year, T-cell counts and TCRbeta diversity were mostly attributed to newly produced T cells. About two months after transplant, the apparently early recovery of alphabetaT-cell counts reportedly depended on just several hundred clones that had expanded rapidly and came from non-depleted graft cells. In some patients, high TCRbeta diversity at day 60 was attributed to recipient T cells and intrathymic progenitors that had survived conditioning.

Clipping removes 3 bases from V and 8 bases from J, with 8 as the unmatched junction base count. Including the terminal cysteine and phenylalanine, the CDR3 comprises 15 residues. Only the CDR3 DNA is retained, 45 bases long and in frame from the first base. Libraries were constructed by PCR. The sequencer listed for this sample is Illumina HiSeq 2500. TCR library preparation used molecular barcoding, with unique molecular identifiers applied to normalize quantification of the TCRbeta repertoire. TCRdb applied fastp at Q25 and MiXCR to the public reads, then kept only in-frame beta chains. Every CDR3 protein is listed once, alongside the most common genes and DNA of its rows. For this sample the table gives roughly 500,000 distinct CDR3 sequences, of which roughly a tenth were detected only once. 2% of the sample goes to the ten largest clones. This clonotype was seen only a few times. It lacks a known antigen. Base quality data are lacking; no much larger clone is found one base away.

Interpreted using the paper, the treatment or condition label stands for: allogeneic hematopoietic cell transplantation with graft depleted of TCRalphabeta T cells and CD19 B cells. Transplant recipients were children who received TCRalphabeta/CD19-depleted allogeneic hematopoietic cell grafts. This receptor was taken from a child aged 2-15 years with inherited bone marrow failure, due to receive a stem cell transplant. The sequence links TRBV12-3 or TRBV12-4 to TRBJ1-2; TRBD1 aligns with 11 central bases. Source: PBMCs, taken before TCRalphabeta/CD19-depleted stem cell transplant. The DNA reads as follows: TGTGCCAGCAGTTTGGTTGGACAGGGGGCACAAGGCTACACCTTC. This yields the protein CASSLVGQGAQGYTF.